This T cell receptor (beta chain) was identified during a study of shared clonotypes between healthy human individuals. Study at large: The study enrolled two women and three men aged 18 to 49.

This was a deep-level run. Method: immunoSEQ multiplex PCR; TCRdb's copy keeps in-frame clones and lacks some. The sample lists about 1.1 million clones, 60% to 85% occurring once. Of note for this clone: Its antigen is as yet unknown.

The study's findings and limits: Compared with clonotypes that all four donors shared, non-shared clonotypes had lower generation probabilities.

The sequence was collected from a man aged 18 to 29 in good health. Some clones in this sample may be carry-over from other donors' samples. The sequenced sample was memory CD4+ T cells from PBMCs. Described subset: CD45RA-negative fraction.

CDR3 DNA: TGTGCCAGCAAGGGTGAGAGCTCCTACAATGAGCAGTTCTTC. Translated, it gives CASKGESSYNEQFF. The rearrangement links TRBV6-6 to TRBJ2-1, with D unclear. The CDR3 runs to 14 residues. The germline CDR1 and CDR2 sequences are MNHNY and SVGAGI (reference sequence). Between the trimmed V and J ends, which lost 7 bases and 0 bases, there was a span of 10 bases.